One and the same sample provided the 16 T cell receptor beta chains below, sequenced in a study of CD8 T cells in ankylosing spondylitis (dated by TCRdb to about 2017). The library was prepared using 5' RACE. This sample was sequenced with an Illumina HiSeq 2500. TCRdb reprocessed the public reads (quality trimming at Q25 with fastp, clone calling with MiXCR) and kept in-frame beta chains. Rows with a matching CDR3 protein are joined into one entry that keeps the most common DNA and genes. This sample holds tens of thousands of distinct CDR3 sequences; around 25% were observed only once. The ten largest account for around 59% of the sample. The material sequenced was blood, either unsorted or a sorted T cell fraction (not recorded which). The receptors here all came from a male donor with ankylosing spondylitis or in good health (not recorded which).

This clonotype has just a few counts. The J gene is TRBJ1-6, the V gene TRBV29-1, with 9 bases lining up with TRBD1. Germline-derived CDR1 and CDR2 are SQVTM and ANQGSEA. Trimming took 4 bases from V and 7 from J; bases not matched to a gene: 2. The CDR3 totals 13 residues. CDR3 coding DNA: TGCAGCGTTGGGGGGACAGGGAATTCACCCCTCCACTTT. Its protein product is CSVGGTGNSPLHF.

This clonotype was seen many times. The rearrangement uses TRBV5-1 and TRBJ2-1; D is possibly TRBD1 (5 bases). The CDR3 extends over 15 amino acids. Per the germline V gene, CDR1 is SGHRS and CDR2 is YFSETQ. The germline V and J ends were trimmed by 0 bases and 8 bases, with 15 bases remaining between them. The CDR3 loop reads CASSLGGRVVDEQFF. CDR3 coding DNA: TGCGCCAGCAGCTTGGGAGGCAGGGTGGTGGATGAGCAGTTCTTC.

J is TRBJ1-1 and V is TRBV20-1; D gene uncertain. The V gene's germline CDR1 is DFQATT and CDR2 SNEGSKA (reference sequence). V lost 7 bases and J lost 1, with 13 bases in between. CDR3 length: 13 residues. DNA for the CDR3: TGCAGTGAAGATGTCGTGCAGAACACTGAAGCTTTCTTT. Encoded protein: CSEDVVQNTEAFF.

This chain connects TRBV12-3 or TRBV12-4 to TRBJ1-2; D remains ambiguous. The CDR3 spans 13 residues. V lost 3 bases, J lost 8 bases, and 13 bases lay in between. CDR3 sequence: CASSFTSPRGYTF. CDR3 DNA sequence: TGTGCCAGCAGTTTTACTTCACCTCGGGGCTACACCTTC.

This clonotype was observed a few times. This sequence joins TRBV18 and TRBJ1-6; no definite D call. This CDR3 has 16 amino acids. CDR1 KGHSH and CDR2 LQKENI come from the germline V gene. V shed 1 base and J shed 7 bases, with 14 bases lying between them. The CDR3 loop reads CASSPRSESSNSPLHF. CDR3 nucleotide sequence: TGTGCCAGCTCACCACGGTCAGAGAGTTCGAATTCACCCCTCCACTTT.

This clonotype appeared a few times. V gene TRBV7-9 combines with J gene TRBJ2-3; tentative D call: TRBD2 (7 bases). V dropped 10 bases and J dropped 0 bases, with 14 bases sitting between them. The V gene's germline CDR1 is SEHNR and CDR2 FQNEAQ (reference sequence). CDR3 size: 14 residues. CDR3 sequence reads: CAIRGAWSTDTQYF. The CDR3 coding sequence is TGTGCCATCCGGGGGGCCTGGAGCACAGATACGCAGTATTTT.

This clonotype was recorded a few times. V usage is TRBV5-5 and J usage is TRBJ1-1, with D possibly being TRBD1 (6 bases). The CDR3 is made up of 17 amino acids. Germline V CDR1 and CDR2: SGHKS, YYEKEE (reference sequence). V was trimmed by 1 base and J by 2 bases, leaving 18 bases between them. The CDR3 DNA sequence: TGTGCCAGCAGCTTGTTTCCAGGGGAGGGCCCCAACACTGAAGCTTTCTTT. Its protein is CASSLFPGEGPNTEAFF.

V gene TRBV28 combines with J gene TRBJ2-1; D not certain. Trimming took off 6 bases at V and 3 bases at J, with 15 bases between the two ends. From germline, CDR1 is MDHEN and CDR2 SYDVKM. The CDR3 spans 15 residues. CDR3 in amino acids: CASSTSGNFYNEQFF. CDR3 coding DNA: TGTGCCAGCAGCACCTCGGGTAACTTCTACAATGAGCAGTTCTTC.

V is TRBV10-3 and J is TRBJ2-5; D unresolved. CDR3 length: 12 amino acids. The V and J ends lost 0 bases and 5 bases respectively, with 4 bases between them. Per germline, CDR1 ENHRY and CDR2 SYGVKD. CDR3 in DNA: TGTGCCATCAGTGAGTCGCCCGAGACCCAGTACTTC. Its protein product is CAISESPETQYF.

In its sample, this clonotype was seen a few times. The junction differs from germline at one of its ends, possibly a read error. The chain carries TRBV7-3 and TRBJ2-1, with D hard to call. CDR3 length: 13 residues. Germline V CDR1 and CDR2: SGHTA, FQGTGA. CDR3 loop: CASSLTQENGQFF. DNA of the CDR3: TGTGCCAGCAGCTTAACGCAGGAGAATGGGCAGTTCTTC.

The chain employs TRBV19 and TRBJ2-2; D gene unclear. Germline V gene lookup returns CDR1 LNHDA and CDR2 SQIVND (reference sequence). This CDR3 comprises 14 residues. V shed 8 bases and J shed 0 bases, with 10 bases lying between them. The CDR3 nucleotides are TGTGCCAGTTCCGGGCAACCGAACACCGGGGAGCTGTTTTTT. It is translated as CASSGQPNTGELFF.

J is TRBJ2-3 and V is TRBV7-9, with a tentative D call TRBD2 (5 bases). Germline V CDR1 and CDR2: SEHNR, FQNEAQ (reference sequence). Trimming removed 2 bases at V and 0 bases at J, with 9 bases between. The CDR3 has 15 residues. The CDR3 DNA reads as TGTGCCAGCAGCTTAAAACGGACTAGCACAGATACGCAGTATTTT. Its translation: CASSLKRTSTDTQYF.

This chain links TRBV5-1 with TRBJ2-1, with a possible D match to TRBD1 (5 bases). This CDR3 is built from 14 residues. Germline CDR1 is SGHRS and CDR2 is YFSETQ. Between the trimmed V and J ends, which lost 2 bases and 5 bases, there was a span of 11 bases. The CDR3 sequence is CASSFQGSNNEQFF. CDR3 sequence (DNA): TGCGCCAGCAGCTTCCAGGGATCCAACAATGAGCAGTTCTTC. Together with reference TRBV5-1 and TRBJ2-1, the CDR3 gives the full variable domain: KAGVTQTPRYLIKTRGQQVTLSCSPISGHRSVSWYQQTPGQGLQFLFEYFSETQRNKGNFPGRFSGRQFSNSRSEMNVSTLELGDSALYLCASSFQGSNNEQFFGPGTRLTVL.

The CDR3 protein is CASSMLPQGVSNQPQHF. The CDR3 coding sequence is TGTGCCAGTAGTATGCTCCCACAGGGAGTGAGCAATCAGCCCCAGCATTTT. The rearrangement joins TRBV19 to TRBJ1-5; D possibly corresponds to TRBD1 (6 bases). V was shortened by 3 bases and J by 1 base, with 16 bases between the two germline ends. The CDR3 extends over 17 amino acids. Germline-derived CDR1 and CDR2 are LNHDA and SQIVND (reference sequence).

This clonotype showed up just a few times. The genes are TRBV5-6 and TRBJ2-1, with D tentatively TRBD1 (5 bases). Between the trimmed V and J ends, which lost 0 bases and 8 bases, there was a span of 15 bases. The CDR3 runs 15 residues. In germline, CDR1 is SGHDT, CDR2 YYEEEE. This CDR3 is CASSLGLISRDEQFF. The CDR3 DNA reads TGTGCCAGCAGCTTGGGTCTAATCTCCAGGGATGAGCAGTTCTTC. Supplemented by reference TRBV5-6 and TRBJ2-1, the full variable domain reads DAGVTQSPTHLIKTRGQQVTLRCSPKSGHDTVSWYQQALGQGPQFIFQYYEEEERQRGNFPDRFSGHQFPNYSSELNVNALLLGDSALYLCASSLGLISRDEQFFGPGTRLTVL.

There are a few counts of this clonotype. Written as DNA, the CDR3 is TGTGCCACCAGCAGAGATAAGGGGACTAGCGGGGGGGTTGCCGATACGCAGTATTTT. It yields the protein CATSRDKGTSGGVADTQYF. The chain combines TRBV15 with TRBJ2-3, with 16 bases that match TRBD2. The CDR3 loop spans 19 amino acids. Per germline, CDR1 LNHNV and CDR2 YYDKDF (reference sequence). V lost 0 bases to trimming and J lost 6 bases; unmatched junction nucleotides: 9.